This T cell receptor (beta chain) appears in the sequencing data of a study of blood T cell repertoires in COVID-19. The ends were cut back, 6 bases at V and 5 bases at J, with 17 bases in the middle. CDR1 is MDHEN and CDR2 is SYDVKM in the germline V gene. The CDR3 is made up of 15 amino acids. The authors' processing: Researchers report that nucleated cell counts were estimated from reference gene primer amplification. Sequencing was performed with immunoSEQ multiplex PCR; in TCRdb, only in-frame clones are kept and a portion is missing. V and J calls and clone size are copied from that table; D and trimming were computed from the DNA. The sample includes about 400,000 clones, about 89% seen only once; the top ten take around 4.4%.

J is TRBJ1-5 and V is TRBV28, with D tentatively TRBD1 (6 bases). Sequencing was performed on peripheral blood. This receptor was identified in a woman aged 25-40 years with acute or convalescent COVID-19. Written as DNA, the CDR3 is TGTGCCAGCAGCGAAAACACAGGGTATCATCAGCCCCAGCATTTT. Translated, it gives CASSENTGYHQPQHF.